The present entry profiles one T cell receptor beta chain with its context. Which antigen it targets is not known. No base quality values were provided; no much bigger clone lies one nucleotide off. Read against the paper, the sample's time point label means: blood 4 weeks post-SBRT, at nephrectomy. The meaning of the sample's treatment or condition label: 15 Gy SBRT to primary tumor, nephrectomy 4 weeks later. The samples were drawn from a clinical trial, where primary renal cell carcinomas were treated with 15 Gy of stereotactic body radiation therapy and then removed by nephrectomy 4 weeks afterward. To follow tumor-enriched clonotypes, serial peripheral blood was collected from radiation-treated patients at baseline and at 2 weeks and 4 weeks after SBRT. Every patient's renal cell carcinoma showed clear cell pathology. The QIAamp DNA Blood Mini Kit (Qiagen) was used to prepare genomic DNA for TCR sequencing. The analyses included only samples that passed all quality control checks.

The immunoSEQ kit was used, according to the manufacturer's recommendations, to generate TCR beta libraries from genomic DNA. To prepare the libraries, a first multiplex PCR with proprietary primers was run, followed by a second PCR that added unique barcodes, and a bead cleanup was done after each round. Each sample batch included a kit-provided positive control reaction and a negative control reaction. The final libraries were assessed on an Agilent 4200 TapeStation D1000 ScreenTape, pooled by volume, and quantified by qPCR. Sequencing ran on an Illumina NextSeq500 with a MidOutput 150-cycle cartridge, using 156 Read1 and 15 Index1 cycles with kit custom primers. The pooled library was loaded at about 1 pM with around 20% PhiX control spiked in. Per the source publication's procedure: Vendor-processed data were analyzed in R, with a clonotype defined as all T cells sharing the same CDR3 nucleotide sequence. In the clone abundance analyses, frequencies in each sample were normalized to that sample's 10,000 most abundant clones. Public T cell clones, which averaged fewer than five per sample, were removed prior to analysis. Tumor-enriched clonotypes and baseline blood-enriched clonotypes were defined as those with an abundance difference of at least 32-fold between compartments. A beta-binomial differential abundance model was applied to find clonotypes that expanded or contracted between blood time points. The Baroni-Urbani and Buser coefficient was used to measure tumor-blood repertoire similarity, and groups were compared with two-tailed Wilcoxon tests in R. In TCRdb, the immuneACCESS table is reduced to in-frame sequences with V and J assigned. These tables do not hold every clone; where another copy was compared, an unresolved V gene accounts for under half, and the others remain unexplained. V, J and clone size were drawn from that table, and D and trimming were deduced from the DNA. The table for this sample lists roughly 45,000 clones; nearly 85% of them were counted only once. The leading ten clones occupy 25% to 30% of the sample.

The data were obtained in a study of radiation and T cells in renal cell carcinoma (TCRdb year 2020). The study in broad terms: In total, approximately 54 samples, comprising approximately 26 tumors and approximately 27 peripheral blood samples, were subjected to TCR beta sequencing. The final blood draw took place at 4 weeks after radiation, the same time as nephrectomy. Across all 50 or so samples, approximately 4,000,000 unique CDR3 nucleotide sequences, encoding roughly 3 million unique CDR3 amino acid sequences, were identified.

The study at large found these results: The single-armed trial design could not address effects of radiation dose or scheduling on the TCR repertoire. Tracking of blood repertoire dynamics stopped at less than five weeks after treatment, with no follow-up past that point. Because no pretreatment tumor biopsies were available, whether clonotypes were present in the tumor at baseline could not be determined. In blood, the top tumor clonotypes increased between baseline and 2 weeks post-radiation and then shrank by 4 weeks, which suggests that tumor-resident clones expanded only transiently.

CDR1 SGHVS and CDR2 FQNEAQ were looked up in the germline V gene. There are 14 amino acids in the CDR3, from cysteine to phenylalanine inclusive. The read is trimmed to its CDR3 DNA, 42 bases read in frame from base 1. The germline V and J ends show losses of 1 base and 8 bases respectively, and no gene match explains 7 bases of the junction. The material was blood, obtained from a patient whose treatment included radiotherapy and nephrectomy. This receptor was taken from a woman between 70 and 85 years old with renal cell carcinoma. Rearrangement joined TRBV7-8 to TRBJ1-2; 7 bases in the junction line up with TRBD1. CDR3 protein: CASSLDTGVGGYTF. In nucleotides, the sequence is TGTGCCAGCAGCTTAGATACAGGGGTCGGAGGCTACACCTTC.